This T cell receptor (beta chain) originates from a study of T-cell memory formation after mild COVID-19. At the level of the study: For the most part, TCR clusters were specific to one donor.

V lost 3 bases and J lost 5, with 16 bases in between. The CDR3 runs 14 residues. CDR1 is DFQATT, CDR2 SNEGSKA, per germline (reference sequence). 5'RACE, which relied on constant-segment primers, yielded TCR alpha and TCR beta cDNA libraries carrying sample barcodes and UMIs. MiXCR, applied by TCRdb to the 5' RACE reads, yields one record per CDR3 protein. Among 140,000 to 150,000 distinct CDR3 sequences, approximately 6% were seen once, and the ten largest hold 2% to 2.5%. This clonotype was counted only a few times. Its cognate antigen is unknown. Study findings and constraints: CD4+ contracting clones were mainly CM and EM; CD8+ ones, EMRA. Pre-infection memory held some responding clones, suggesting pre-existing cross-reactive T cells responded.

The sequence was obtained from an adult woman who had mild COVID-19 (a few samples of this study predate the infection). Cell type and time point are not known. The chain is built from TRBV20-1 and TRBJ1-2, with D possibly TRBD1 on 6 matching bases. Sequencing was done on a sample of PBMCs or a T cell subset sorted from them (not recorded which). CDR3 region: CSASGGRYPYGYTF. For the CDR3, the DNA is TGCAGTGCTAGTGGGGGCCGGTATCCGTATGGCTACACCTTC.